Listed below are T cell receptor beta chains from one sample, sequenced in a study of T cell repertoires in cytomegalovirus infection. These receptors have no identified antigens. TCRdb reprocessed the reads via MiXCR and lists one record per CDR3 protein. The data contain fewer than 1,000,000 distinct CDR3 sequences, roughly 31% of them seen just once; the ten biggest clones take up 13%. The sequenced sample was cultured CD8+ T cells from PBMCs, obtained from culture after CMV antigen stimulation. All receptors come from a human donor in good health (CMV status not recorded). Some clones in this sample may be carry-over from other donors' samples. Each CDR3 is given with its conserved first and last residue. Fields, in order: D gene, V gene, J gene, clone size, CDR3 DNA, CDR3 protein. D genes are given only for firm matches. Some rows mark clone size as missing; the rest say once, few, many or name a class of expanded clone.

TRBD1	TRBV6-2/TRBV6-3	TRBJ2-1	many	TGTGCCAGCAGTTACTCGAGCCGGGACAGGGGGACGGATGAGCAGTTCTTC	CASSYSSRDRGTDEQFF
TRBD2	TRBV12-5	TRBJ2-1	few	TGTGCTAGTGGTTGGGGGGGTCCAAATGAGCAGTTCTTC	CASGWGGPNEQFF
NA	TRBV6-5	TRBJ1-2	NA	TGTGCCAGCAGTAACAACAGGGTGTATGGCTACACCTTC	CASSNNRVYGYTF
NA	TRBV6-1	TRBJ1-5	NA	TGTGCCAGCAGTGAAGCCCCTAGGTTGGGCAATCAGCCCCAGCATTTT	CASSEAPRLGNQPQHF
NA	TRBV6-5	TRBJ2-3	many	TGTGCCAGCAGTTACTCGTTGAGCGGAACAGATACGCAGTATTTT	CASSYSLSGTDTQYF
NA	TRBV27	TRBJ1-3	many	TGTGCCAGCAGTTTATACGGTGGAGCCTCTGGAAACACCATATATTTT	CASSLYGGASGNTIYF
NA	TRBV12-3/TRBV12-4	TRBJ2-7	NA	TGTGCCAGCAGTTTATTCTCCGAGAGCTACGAGCAGTACTTC	CASSLFSESYEQYF
NA	TRBV20-1	TRBJ2-3	NA	TGCAGTGCCCCTACGTCTGGATTCACAGATACGCAGTATTTT	CSAPTSGFTDTQYF
NA	TRBV6-1	TRBJ1-1	few	TGTGCCAGCGGACAGCCGGCGAACACTGAAGCTTTCTTT	CASGQPANTEAFF
TRBD1	TRBV6-1	TRBJ1-2	NA	TGTGCCAGCAAGGTCGAGGACAGGGGGTATGGCTACACCTTC	CASKVEDRGYGYTF
NA	TRBV4-2	TRBJ2-4	once	TGTGCCAGCAGCCAAAATGGGGGGCCTGGGGACATTCAGTACTTC	CASSQNGGPGDIQYF
TRBD2	TRBV7-6	TRBJ2-1	NA	TGTGCCAGCAGCTTAGTAGCGGGGGTACCGAATGAGCAGTTCTTC	CASSLVAGVPNEQFF
NA	TRBV12-3/TRBV12-4	TRBJ2-7	few	TGTGCCAGCAGTTTCAGGGATCAGCAGTACTTC	CASSFRDQQYF
NA	TRBV7-6	TRBJ1-2	NA	TGTGCCAGCAGCATCGACACCACAACCAGCGACTATGGCTACACCTTC	CASSIDTTTSDYGYTF
NA	TRBV27	TRBJ1-5	NA	TGTGCCAGCAGTCCCAGTTGGGGGAACAATCAGCCCCAGCATTTT	CASSPSWGNNQPQHF
NA	TRBV6-1	TRBJ1-2	NA	TGTGCCAGCAGTTATCTGTCACTCCAAGCTAACTATGGCTACACCTTC	CASSYLSLQANYGYTF
TRBD1	TRBV15	TRBJ2-3	NA	TGTGCCACCAGCAGAGAAACAGGGGCAGTCCTCACAGATACGCAGTATTTT	CATSRETGAVLTDTQYF
TRBD1	TRBV7-8	TRBJ1-2	NA	TGTGCCAGCAGCTTGGCCTGGACAGGGGACGGCTACACCTTC	CASSLAWTGDGYTF
NA	TRBV10-2	TRBJ1-1	NA	TGCGCCACCGTATCAGGGGCTGAAGCTTTCTTT	CATVSGAEAFF
TRBD1	TRBV12-3/TRBV12-4	TRBJ2-5	many	TGTGCCAGCAGTTTAGGACAGGGGAGGGAGACCCAGTACTTC	CASSLGQGRETQYF
NA	TRBV7-6	TRBJ1-1	NA	TGTGCCAGCAGCCCCTTACAGGGTGTCGGGTCTGAAGCTTTCTTT	CASSPLQGVGSEAFF
NA	TRBV27	TRBJ2-7	NA	TGTGCCAGCAGTTCCCGGGACTACGAGCAGTACTTC	CASSSRDYEQYF
NA	TRBV29-1	TRBJ1-2	NA	TGCAGCGTTGTGTCAGTCCCGAACTATGGCTACACCTTC	CSVVSVPNYGYTF
TRBD2	TRBV12-3/TRBV12-4	TRBJ2-5	NA	TGTGCCAGCAGTTTGGACGACCCGGGACTAGCGGTGGGAGAGACCCAGTACTTC	CASSLDDPGLAVGETQYF
NA	TRBV7-9	TRBJ1-2	many	TGTGCCAGCAGCTTAAGGGGAGGCTATGGCTACACCTTC	CASSLRGGYGYTF
TRBD2	TRBV5-6	TRBJ2-1	NA	TGTGCCAGCAGCGGATCGGGGGGGCGCCCGTGGGGTGAGCAGTTCTTC	CASSGSGGRPWGEQFF
NA	TRBV12-3/TRBV12-4	TRBJ2-2	few	TGTGCCAGCACCTCGGACCGGGACCGGAACACCGGGGAGCTGTTTTTT	CASTSDRDRNTGELFF
TRBD1	TRBV6-5	TRBJ2-5	NA	TGTGCCAGCAGTTACTCGAAGCAGGGGGCGCACCAAGAGACCCAGTACTTC	CASSYSKQGAHQETQYF
NA	TRBV20-1	TRBJ2-1	few	TGCAGTGTACAGGAGCAGTTCTTC	CSVQEQFF